This T cell receptor beta chain was observed in a study of blood T cells in healthy people across ages. A second PCR of about 7 to 12 cycles used a sample-barcoded 5' primer and a J-beta primer mix. TCRdb passed the 5' RACE reads through MiXCR, listing each CDR3 protein once. The data show about 1.4 million distinct CDR3 sequences, 59% seen once. The material sequenced was blood. The clonotype originates from a man aged 18 to 30 in good health.

The CDR3 nucleotides are TGTGCCACCAGTGACCCGCTTAGCGGCACAGATACGCAGTATTTT. Protein: CATSDPLSGTDTQYF. This chain links TRBV24-1 with TRBJ2-3, with D tentatively TRBD2 (5 bases). This CDR3 has 15 residues. Trimming shortened V by 4 bases and J by 1 base, and 11 bases separated the two germline ends. The germline CDR1 and CDR2 sequences are KGHDR and SFDVKD.